This T cell receptor beta chain was identified in a study of human T cells and chemical hapten exposure (dated by TCRdb to the early 2020s). General notes on the study: For sensitization, 2% DPC in acetone was applied to an approximately 2 cm by approximately 2 cm area of upper inner arm skin. Blood was sampled from patients pre-sensitization (week 0) and at 2, 6 and about 24 weeks after DPC sensitization. Throughout the approximately 24-week study period, patients were also given weekly therapeutic DPC doses on the scalp. Libraries were combined into a pool for sequencing, and differences in TCR yield between samples came mainly from small differences in library volumes within the pool. Patch testing was done on the upper back using Finn chambers containing 0.01% DPC, and results were scored after 6 days according to International Contact Dermatitis Research Group standards. The patient cohort, mostly female, included alopecia areata with under or over 50% scalp involvement, alopecia totalis and alopecia universalis. The study tracked peripheral blood TCR repertoire changes in vivo during primary and secondary sensitization to the hapten diphenylcyclopropenone (DPC) in alopecia patients. Roughly 30 alopecia patients provided blood for TCR sequencing at one to four time points (pre-sensitization, 2, 6 and 24 weeks).

The study at large found these results: Because all patients had alopecia, a presumed autoimmune disease, the immune response of the patients might differ from that of healthy individuals. After repeated subsampling, changes were observed in the strength of the expansion versus patch-test correlation and in the threshold at which the correlation became significant. The number of PT1 expanded TCRs positively correlated with patch test score, significant at thresholds 8, 16 and 32 but not 4. DPC sensitization did not change how many TCRs were above 1 in 1000 frequency, and no evidence was found of alterations in global repertoire structure. Significantly more large CDR3 similarity clusters were formed by expanded TCRs than by pre-sensitization or healthy control sets, consistent with antigen-driven responses.

What this sample's time point label stands for: patch test 1, 2 weeks after DPC sensitization. Sample treatment or condition, as interpreted from the label and publication: therapeutic diphenylcyclopropenone sensitization with weekly scalp DPC. Blood at each patch-test visit was drawn before the patch test was applied. To be eligible, patients had to be aged 18 to 70, diagnosed with alopecia and judged suitable for DPC therapy, while pregnant patients were excluded. Unfractionated whole blood was collected in Tempus Blood RNA tubes, and total RNA was extracted from that blood. A note on this clonotype: This receptor's antigen is unknown. No base-level quality is on record; no much larger clone is a single base apart.

CDR1 and CDR2 are read off the germline V gene (reference sequence) as MNHEY and SMNVEV. The trim is 4 bases for V and 0 bases for J, with a gap of 18 bases between the germline ends. The CDR3 runs 17 amino acids, cysteine and phenylalanine included. Only the CDR3 DNA is retained, 51 bases long and in frame from the first base. Receptors were amplified or captured by RACE. The reads were generated on a NextSeq 500. During library preparation, unique molecular identifiers were attached to individual cDNA molecules so that TCRs could be counted in a quantitative, reproducible way. For every blood RNA sample, sequencing covered both the TCR alpha and TCR beta chains. Turning to the authors' computational methods: A median of roughly 99,000 TCRs per sample was observed, with a range of 23,224 to 690,600. The Decombinator software suite was used to annotate V, J and CDR3 in the TCR reads. For the PS versus PT1 abundance plots, all samples were subsampled to the same number of TCRs (28,000). TCRs were defined as expanded if absent before sensitization and observed at least eight times at the 2-week time point. Starting from the raw public reads, TCRdb applied fastp trimming at Q25, assembled clones with MiXCR and retained in-frame beta chains. Identical CDR3 proteins give one entry, which carries the most common genes and DNA. The V and J calls shown here were made by TCRdb, not taken from the authors' results. The sample includes about 120,000 distinct CDR3 sequences, with roughly an eighth observed a single time. Of the sample, around 0.84% is held by the ten largest clones.

Sequenced here: whole blood, sampled in connection with sensitization to the hapten diphenylcyclopropenone (DPC). This clonotype was sampled from a man aged 18 to 30 with alopecia areata. Some clones in this sample may be carry-over from other donors' samples. This chain joins TRBV27 to TRBJ2-5; D gene: possibly TRBD2, on 6 matching bases. The CDR3 reads as follows: CASSSSTGLQYQETQYF. The nucleotides are TGTGCCAGCAGTTCCAGCACGGGACTTCAGTACCAAGAGACCCAGTACTTC.